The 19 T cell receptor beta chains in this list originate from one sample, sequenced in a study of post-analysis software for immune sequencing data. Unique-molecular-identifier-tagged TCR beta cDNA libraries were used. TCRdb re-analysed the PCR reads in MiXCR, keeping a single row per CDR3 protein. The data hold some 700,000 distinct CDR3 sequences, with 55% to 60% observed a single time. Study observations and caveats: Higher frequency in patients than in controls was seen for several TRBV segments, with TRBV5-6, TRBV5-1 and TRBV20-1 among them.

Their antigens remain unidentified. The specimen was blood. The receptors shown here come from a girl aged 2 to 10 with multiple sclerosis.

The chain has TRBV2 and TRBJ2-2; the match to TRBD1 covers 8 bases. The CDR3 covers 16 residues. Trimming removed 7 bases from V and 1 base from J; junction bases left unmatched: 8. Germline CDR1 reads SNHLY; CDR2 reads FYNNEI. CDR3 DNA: TGTGCCAGCAAGAGGTGGGGACAGGTGAACACCGGGGAGCTGTTTTTT. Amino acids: CASKRWGQVNTGELFF.

CDR3 amino acids: CASSFDRGDNEKLFF. The DNA for the CDR3 is TGTGCCAGCAGCTTCGACAGGGGAGATAATGAAAAACTGTTTTTT. The chain carries TRBV12-3 or TRBV12-4 and TRBJ1-4, with TRBD1 matching over 8 bases. CDR3 length equals 15 residues. V was pared by 6 bases and J by 4 bases, with 7 bases of the junction left unmatched.

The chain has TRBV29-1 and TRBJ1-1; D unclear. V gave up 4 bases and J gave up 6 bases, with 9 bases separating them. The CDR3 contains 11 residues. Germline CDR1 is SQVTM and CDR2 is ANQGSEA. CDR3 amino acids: CSVGSHAEAFF. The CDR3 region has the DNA TGCAGCGTTGGGAGTCACGCTGAAGCTTTCTTT.

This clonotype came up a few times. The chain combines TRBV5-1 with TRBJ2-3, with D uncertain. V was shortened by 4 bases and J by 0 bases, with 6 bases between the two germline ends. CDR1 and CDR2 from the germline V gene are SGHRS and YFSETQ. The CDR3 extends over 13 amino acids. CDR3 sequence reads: CASSEDSTDTQYF. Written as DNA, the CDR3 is TGCGCCAGCAGCGAGGACAGCACAGATACGCAGTATTTT.

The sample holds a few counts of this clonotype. CDR3 coding DNA: TGTGCCAGCAGCGTACGCAGCGGGGGGCCCTACGAGCAGTACTTC. Translating gives CASSVRSGGPYEQYF. V and J are TRBV7-9 and TRBJ2-7; the match to TRBD2 covers 9 bases. V dropped 5 bases and J dropped 2; count of bases not matched to a gene: 7. CDR1 and CDR2 (germline): SEHNR, FQNEAQ (reference sequence). CDR3 size: 15 residues.

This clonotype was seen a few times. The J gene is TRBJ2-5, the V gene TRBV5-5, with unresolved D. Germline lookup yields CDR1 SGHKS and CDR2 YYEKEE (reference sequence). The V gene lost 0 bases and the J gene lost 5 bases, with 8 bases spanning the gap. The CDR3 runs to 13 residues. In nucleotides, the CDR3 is TGTGCCAGCAGCTTGGACCTCGGGGAGACCCAGTACTTC. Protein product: CASSLDLGETQYF.

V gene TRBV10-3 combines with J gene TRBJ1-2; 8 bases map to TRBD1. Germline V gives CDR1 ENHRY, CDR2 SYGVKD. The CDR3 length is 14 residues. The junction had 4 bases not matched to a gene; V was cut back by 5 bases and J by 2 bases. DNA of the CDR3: TGTGCCATCAGTCCAGGGGGCGCCAACTATGGCTACACCTTC. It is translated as CAISPGGANYGYTF.

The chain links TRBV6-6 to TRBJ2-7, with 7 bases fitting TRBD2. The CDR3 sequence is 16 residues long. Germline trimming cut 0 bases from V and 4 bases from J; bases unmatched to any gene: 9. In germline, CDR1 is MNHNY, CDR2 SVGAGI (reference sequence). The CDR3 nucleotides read TGTGCCAGCAGTTACTCAGGAGGGAGGGAACAATACGAGCAGTACTTC. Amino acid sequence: CASSYSGGREQYEQYF.

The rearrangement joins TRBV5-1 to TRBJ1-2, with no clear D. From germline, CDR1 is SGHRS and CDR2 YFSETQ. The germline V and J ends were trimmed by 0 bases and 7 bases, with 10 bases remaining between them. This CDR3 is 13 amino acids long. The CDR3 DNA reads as TGCGCCAGCAGCTTGGATGGCAAGGGTGGCTACACCTTC. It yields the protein CASSLDGKGGYTF.

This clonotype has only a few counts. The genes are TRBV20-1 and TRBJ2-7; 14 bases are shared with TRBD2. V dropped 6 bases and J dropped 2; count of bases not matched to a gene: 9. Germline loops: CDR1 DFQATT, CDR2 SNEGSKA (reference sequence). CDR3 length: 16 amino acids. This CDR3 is CSATHGTSGSPYEQYF. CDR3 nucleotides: TGCAGTGCCACACACGGGACTAGCGGGAGCCCCTACGAGCAGTACTTC.

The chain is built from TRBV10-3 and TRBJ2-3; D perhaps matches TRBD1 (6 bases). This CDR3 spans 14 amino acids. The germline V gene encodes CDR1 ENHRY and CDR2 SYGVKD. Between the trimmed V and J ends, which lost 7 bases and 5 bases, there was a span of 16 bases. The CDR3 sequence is CAITRGSEGDTQYF. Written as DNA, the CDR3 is TGTGCCATCACCAGGGGCTCAGAGGGAGATACGCAGTATTTT.

CDR3 nucleotides: TGCAGTGCTCACGGACAGGAGGGGACTGAAGCTTTCTTT. Its protein product is CSAHGQEGTEAFF. J is TRBJ1-1 and V is TRBV20-1; 7 nucleotides align to TRBD1. The CDR3 contains 13 residues. J was trimmed by 5 bases and V by 5 bases; bases with no gene match: 8. Germline values: CDR1 DFQATT, CDR2 SNEGSKA (reference sequence).

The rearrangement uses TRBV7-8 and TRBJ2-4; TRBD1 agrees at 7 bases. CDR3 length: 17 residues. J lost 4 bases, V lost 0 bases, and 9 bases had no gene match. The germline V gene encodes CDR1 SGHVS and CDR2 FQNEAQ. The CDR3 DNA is TGTGCCAGCAGCTTAGCACGTCTCGCCAGGGGGAAAAACATTCAGTACTTC. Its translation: CASSLARLARGKNIQYF.

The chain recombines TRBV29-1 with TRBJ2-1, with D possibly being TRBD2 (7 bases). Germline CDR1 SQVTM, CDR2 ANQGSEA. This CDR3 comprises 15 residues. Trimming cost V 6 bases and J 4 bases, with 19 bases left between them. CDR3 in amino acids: CSVRRGGDRYNEQFF. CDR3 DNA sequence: TGCAGCGTCCGAAGGGGGGGTGACAGATACAATGAGCAGTTCTTC.

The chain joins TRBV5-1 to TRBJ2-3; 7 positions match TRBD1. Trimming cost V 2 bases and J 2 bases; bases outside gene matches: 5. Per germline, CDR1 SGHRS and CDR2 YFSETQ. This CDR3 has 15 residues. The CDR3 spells CASSLGTVNTDTQYF. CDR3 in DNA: TGCGCCAGCAGCTTAGGGACAGTCAACACAGATACGCAGTATTTT.

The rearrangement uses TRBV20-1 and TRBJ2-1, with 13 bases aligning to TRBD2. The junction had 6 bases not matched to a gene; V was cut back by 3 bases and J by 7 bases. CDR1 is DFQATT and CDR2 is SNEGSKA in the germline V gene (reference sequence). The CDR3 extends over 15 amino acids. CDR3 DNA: TGCAGTGCTAGGCGGACTAGCGGGAGAAGGAATGAGCAGTTCTTC. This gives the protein CSARRTSGRRNEQFF.

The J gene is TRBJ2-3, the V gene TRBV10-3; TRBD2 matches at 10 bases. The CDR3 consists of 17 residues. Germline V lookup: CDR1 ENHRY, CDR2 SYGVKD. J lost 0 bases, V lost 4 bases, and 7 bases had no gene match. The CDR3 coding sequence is TGTGCCATCAGTGGGGGAACTAGCGGGACCAGCACAGATACGCAGTATTTT. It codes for CAISGGTSGTSTDTQYF.

CDR3 amino acids: CSVDKSFYGYTF. The CDR3 region has the DNA TGCAGCGTGGACAAAAGTTTCTATGGCTACACCTTC. The chain employs TRBV29-1 and TRBJ1-2; possible D gene TRBD1, 5 bases. V was clipped by 6 bases and J by 4 bases, with 12 bases between them. The CDR3 runs to 12 residues. CDR1 is SQVTM, CDR2 ANQGSEA, per germline.

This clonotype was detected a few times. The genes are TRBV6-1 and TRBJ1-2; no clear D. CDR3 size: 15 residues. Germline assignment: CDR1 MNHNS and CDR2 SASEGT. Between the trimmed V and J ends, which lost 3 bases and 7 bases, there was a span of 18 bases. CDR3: CASSEQTGVWSGYTF. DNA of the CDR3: TGTGCCAGCAGTGAGCAAACCGGGGTTTGGAGTGGCTACACCTTC.